Listed below are T cell receptor beta chains from one sample, sequenced in a study of T cell responses to AZD1222 COVID-19 vaccine. This table comes from immunoSEQ multiplex PCR, and its TCRdb copy is limited to in-frame clones, with some not included. The sample carries about 70,000 clones, roughly 85% recorded once. Sample: peripheral blood, taken 28 days after the second AZD1222 dose. These receptors were obtained from an adult who received the AZD1222 COVID-19 vaccine. Both conserved end residues are part of each CDR3. The order of the fields is J gene, CDR3 length, D gene, V gene, clone size, CDR3 protein, CDR3 DNA. D genes are given only for firm matches. Expanded clones get a size class; other rows say once, few or many, or leave the size out.

TRBJ1-1 | 16 | - | TRBV5-1 | - | CASSLANGGATTEAFF | TGCGCCAGCAGCTTGGCCAACGGGGGCGCGACCACTGAAGCTTTCTTT
TRBJ1-5 | 17 | - | TRBV20-1 | - | CSASPMAGAYSNQPQHF | TGCAGTGCTAGTCCCATGGCGGGGGCCTATAGCAATCAGCCCCAGCATTTT
TRBJ1-2 | 17 | TRBD1 | TRBV6-4 | - | CASSRSQTPDRVDGYTF | TGTGCCAGCAGCCGCAGCCAGACCCCGGACAGGGTGGATGGCTACACCTTC
TRBJ2-7 | 12 | - | TRBV18 | - | CASSPSSYEQYF | TGTGCCAGCTCACCCAGCTCCTACGAGCAGTACTTC
TRBJ1-2 | 13 | - | TRBV9 | - | CASSLVGNYGYTF | TGTGCCAGCAGCCTCGTAGGGAACTATGGCTACACCTTC
TRBJ2-7 | 14 | - | TRBV7-9 | - | CASSASGFSYEQYF | TGTGCCAGCAGCGCCAGCGGGTTCTCCTACGAGCAGTACTTC
TRBJ2-2 | 15 | TRBD2 | TRBV25-1 | - | CASSKTSGNTGELFF | TGTGCCAGCAGTAAGACTAGCGGGAACACCGGGGAGCTGTTTTTT
TRBJ2-7 | 14 | TRBD2 | TRBV6-5 | few | CASSPSGSWYEQYF | TGTGCCAGCAGTCCTAGCGGGAGTTGGTACGAGCAGTACTTC
TRBJ2-2 | 15 | - | TRBV2 | few | CASSERHPNTGELFF | TGTGCCAGCAGTGAAAGGCATCCGAACACCGGGGAGCTGTTTTTT
TRBJ2-5 | 13 | TRBD1 | TRBV30 | - | CAWSDGTARTQYF | TGTGCCTGGAGTGACGGGACAGCGAGGACCCAGTACTTC
TRBJ1-5 | 16 | - | TRBV4-1 | - | CASSQDPRGGNQPQHF | TGCGCCAGCAGCCAAGACCCCAGGGGTGGCAATCAGCCCCAGCATTTT
TRBJ1-2 | 17 | - | TRBV10-3 | once | CAISAGRPGLANYGYTF | TGTGCCATCAGTGCCGGCCGGCCAGGCCTAGCTAACTATGGCTACACCTTC
TRBJ1-5 | 12 | - | TRBV4-2 | - | CASSQDRQLLHF | TGTGCCAGCAGCCAAGACAGGCAGTTGCTTCATTTT
TRBJ1-2 | 13 | - | TRBV19 | - | CASSMGPGNGYTF | TGTGCCAGTAGTATGGGGCCAGGGAATGGCTACACCTTC
TRBJ1-6 | 16 | - | TRBV18 | - | CASSLTAGTPDSPLHF | TGTGCCAGCTCTCTCACCGCAGGGACGCCTGATTCACCCCTCCACTTT
TRBJ1-1 | 14 | - | TRBV18 | - | CASSPRGGNTEAFF | TGTGCCAGCTCACCCCGAGGAGGGAACACTGAAGCTTTCTTT
TRBJ2-1 | 15 | - | TRBV7-3 | - | CASSLGWEAYNEQFF | TGTGCCAGCAGCTTAGGGTGGGAGGCCTACAATGAGCAGTTCTTC
TRBJ2-7 | 14 | TRBD1 | TRBV5-1 | - | CASRVRDRAYEQYF | TGCGCCAGCAGGGTGAGGGACAGGGCTTACGAGCAGTACTTC
TRBJ2-1 | 15 | TRBD2 | TRBV7-2 | - | CASSLEGTSGNEQFF | TGTGCCAGCAGCTTAGAAGGGACTAGCGGCAATGAGCAGTTCTTC
TRBJ1-2 | 17 | TRBD1 | TRBV5-1 | - | CASSLAGRGQGTYGYTF | TGCGCCAGCAGCTTGGCTGGCCGCGGACAGGGGACCTATGGCTACACCTTC
TRBJ2-2 | 15 | TRBD1 | TRBV18 | - | CASSPGQSNTGELFF | TGTGCCAGCTCACCGGGACAGTCGAACACCGGGGAGCTGTTTTTT
TRBJ1-1 | 12 | - | TRBV6-6 | - | CASSYTGTEAFF | TGTGCCAGCAGTTACACGGGGACGGAAGCTTTCTTT
TRBJ2-1 | 15 | TRBD2 | TRBV5-4 | - | CASSFGGSSYNEQFF | TGTGCCAGCAGCTTCGGCGGGAGCTCCTACAATGAGCAGTTCTTC
TRBJ2-7 | 12 | - | TRBV12-3/TRBV12-4 | - | CACGGQGQEQYF | TGTGCCTGCGGAGGCCAGGGGCAGGAGCAGTACTTC
TRBJ1-3 | 12 | - | TRBV7-9 | - | CASSLPLSTIYF | TGTGCCAGCAGCCTACCGCTCAGCACCATATATTTT
TRBJ1-5 | 13 | - | TRBV30 | few | CAWSADSNQPQHF | TGTGCCTGGAGTGCAGATAGCAATCAGCCCCAGCATTTT
TRBJ2-7 | 14 | - | TRBV5-8 | - | CASSPYRTVREQYF | TGTGCCAGCAGCCCCTACCGGACAGTCCGGGAGCAGTACTTC
TRBJ2-7 | 17 | TRBD1 | TRBV6-2/TRBV6-3 | - | CASSETGGSGSRYEQYF | TGTGCCAGCAGCGAGACAGGGGGCAGCGGGAGTCGATACGAGCAGTACTTC
TRBJ2-1 | 14 | - | TRBV6-5 | - | CASSYYFGANEQFF | TGTGCCAGCAGTTACTACTTCGGGGCCAATGAGCAGTTCTTC
TRBJ2-5 | 14 | TRBD2 | TRBV29-1 | - | CSVERAGGRETQYF | TGCAGCGTTGAAAGAGCGGGAGGGCGAGAGACCCAGTACTTC
TRBJ1-2 | 13 | - | TRBV30 | - | CAWSQQTIYGYTF | TGTGCCTGGAGTCAACAGACCATCTATGGCTACACCTTC
TRBJ2-2 | 15 | - | TRBV29-1 | - | CSVDKGRSNTGELFF | TGCAGCGTTGATAAGGGGAGATCGAACACCGGGGAGCTGTTTTTT
TRBJ2-7 | 13 | TRBD1 | TRBV10-1 | - | CASSIWTGSEQYF | TGCGCCAGCAGTATATGGACAGGGAGTGAGCAGTACTTC
TRBJ1-1 | 11 | - | TRBV20-1 | - | CSARDESEAFF | TGCAGTGCTAGAGATGAAAGTGAAGCTTTCTTT
TRBJ1-2 | 15 | TRBD1 | TRBV5-4 | - | CASSFPGQGFGGYTF | TGTGCCAGCAGCTTCCCGGGACAGGGGTTTGGAGGCTACACCTTC
TRBJ1-1 | 15 | - | TRBV19 | - | CASTPRGGRNTEAFF | TGTGCCAGTACTCCACGCGGGGGCCGGAACACTGAAGCTTTCTTT
TRBJ1-2 | 14 | - | TRBV29-1 | - | CSVEDLGGRDGYTF | TGCAGCGTTGAAGATCTTGGGGGGCGAGATGGCTACACCTTC
TRBJ2-5 | 15 | TRBD2 | TRBV6-5 | - | CASSYSVAGLETQYF | TGTGCCAGCAGTTACTCGGTAGCGGGACTCGAGACCCAGTACTTC
TRBJ1-1 | 14 | - | TRBV6-5 | - | CASSYFSMNTEAFF | TGTGCCAGCAGTTACTTTAGTATGAACACTGAAGCTTTCTTT
TRBJ2-2 | 18 | TRBD2 | TRBV27 | - | CASSAGGPGTANTGELFF | TGTGCCAGCAGCGCGGGAGGGCCCGGGACAGCCAACACCGGGGAGCTGTTTTTT
TRBJ2-2 | 13 | - | TRBV5-1 | - | CASSRVETGELFF | TGCGCCAGCAGTCGGGTTGAGACCGGGGAGCTGTTTTTT
TRBJ2-1 | 18 | TRBD2 | TRBV27 | - | CASSLTGTSGSSYNEQFF | TGTGCCAGCAGTCTTACCGGGACTAGCGGGAGCTCCTACAATGAGCAGTTCTTC
TRBJ1-4 | 16 | TRBD1 | TRBV5-1 | - | CASSFLGQETNEKLFF | TGCGCCAGCAGTTTCCTAGGACAGGAAACTAATGAAAAACTGTTTTTT
TRBJ2-1 | 15 | - | TRBV7-9 | - | CASSPSIGRRNEQFF | TGTGCCAGCAGCCCCTCAATCGGGAGACGTAATGAGCAGTTCTTC
TRBJ2-5 | 13 | - | TRBV7-6 | - | CASSSLPIETQYF | TGTGCCAGCAGCAGCCTTCCCATTGAGACCCAGTACTTC
TRBJ1-5 | 13 | - | TRBV20-1 | - | CSASLTSNQPQHF | TGCAGTGCTAGTCTGACTAGCAATCAGCCCCAGCATTTT
TRBJ1-4 | 15 | - | TRBV7-2 | - | CASSPMLTSWEKLFF | TGTGCCAGCAGCCCAATGCTAACCAGTTGGGAAAAACTGTTTTTT
TRBJ1-5 | 15 | TRBD1 | TRBV24-1 | few | CATSDEDRGNQPQHF | TGTGCCACCAGTGATGAGGACAGGGGCAATCAGCCCCAGCATTTT
TRBJ1-2 | 13 | TRBD1 | TRBV14 | - | CASSAGQIYGYTF | TGTGCCAGCAGCGCGGGACAGATCTATGGCTACACCTTC
TRBJ1-1 | 13 | - | TRBV30 | - | CAWSEGGFTEAFF | TGTGCCTGGTCAGAGGGAGGGTTCACTGAAGCTTTCTTT
TRBJ1-1 | 12 | - | TRBV5-1 | - | CASSFPTERAFF | TGCGCCAGCAGCTTTCCGACAGAGAGAGCTTTCTTT
TRBJ2-4 | 19 | TRBD2 | TRBV7-9 | - | CASSPPGTSGRGGQNIQYF | TGTGCCAGCAGCCCCCCCGGGACTAGCGGGAGAGGTGGGCAAAACATTCAGTACTTC
TRBJ2-5 | 17 | - | TRBV5-6 | - | CASSPAASGEYQETQYF | TGTGCCAGCAGCCCGGCTGCAAGCGGAGAGTACCAAGAGACCCAGTACTTC
TRBJ2-7 | 11 | - | TRBV29-1 | - | CSVEILGEQYF | TGCAGCGTTGAGATATTGGGTGAGCAGTACTTC
TRBJ1-1 | 15 | - | TRBV18 | - | CASSPLGGGNSEAFF | TGTGCCAGCTCCCCCTTAGGAGGGGGGAATAGTGAAGCTTTCTTT